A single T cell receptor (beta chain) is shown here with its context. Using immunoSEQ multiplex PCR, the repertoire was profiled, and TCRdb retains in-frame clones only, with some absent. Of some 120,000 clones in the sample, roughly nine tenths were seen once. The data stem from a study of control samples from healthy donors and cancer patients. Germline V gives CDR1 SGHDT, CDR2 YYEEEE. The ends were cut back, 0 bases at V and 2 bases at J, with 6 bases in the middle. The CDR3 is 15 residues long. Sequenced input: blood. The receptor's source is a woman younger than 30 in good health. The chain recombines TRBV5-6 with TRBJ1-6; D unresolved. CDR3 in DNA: TGTGCCAGCAGCTTGGGGCAGACCTATAATTCACCCCTCCACTTT. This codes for CASSLGQTYNSPLHF.